The 12 T cell receptor beta chains below all came from one sample that was sequenced in a study of cytomegalovirus exposure and HLA in healthy donors. The PCR contained 60 Vbeta and 13 Jbeta primers. TCRdb's copy holds only in-frame clones and misses some; the assay was immunoSEQ multiplex PCR. The data contain about 160,000 clones, just under 80% of them seen just once; the ten biggest clones take up roughly 3%. Sequenced material: PBMCs. All receptors derive from a woman aged 45-60 years in good health and CMV-seropositive.

The chain carries TRBV29-1 and TRBJ2-1; 7 bases align to TRBD2. Germline-derived CDR1 and CDR2 are SQVTM and ANQGSEA. The CDR3 spans 14 residues. The J segment lost 8 bases and the V segment lost 6 bases, leaving 13 bases of the junction unmatched. CDR3 loop: CSVSGGRGADEQFF. As DNA, the CDR3 is TGCAGCGTCAGTGGCGGGAGAGGCGCCGATGAGCAGTTCTTC.

The V and J genes are TRBV27 and TRBJ1-3; no definite D call. Trimming removed 3 bases from V and 3 bases from J, with 6 bases in between. From germline, CDR1 is MNHEY and CDR2 SMNVEV (reference sequence). The CDR3 covers 13 residues. The CDR3 DNA sequence: TGTGCCAGCAGTTTCTCGGTTGGAAACACCATATATTTT. This sequence encodes CASSFSVGNTIYF.

In this sample, this clone turned up once. The rearrangement links TRBV29-1 to TRBJ2-1; 12 nucleotides match TRBD2. V gave up 0 bases and J gave up 13 bases; unmatched junction bases: 10. Germline V gives CDR1 SQVTM, CDR2 ANQGSEA. The CDR3 runs to 15 residues. The CDR3 DNA reads TGCAGCGTTGAAGATCCTAGCGGGGGGGCCCTTGGCCAGTTCTTC. It is translated as CSVEDPSGGALGQFF.

The chain joins TRBV28 to TRBJ1-5, with 8 bases fitting TRBD1. CDR3 size: 16 residues. CDR1 and CDR2 (germline): MDHEN, SYDVKM. V lost 2 bases and J lost 2; bases outside the gene matches: 5. DNA for the CDR3: TGTGCCAGCAGTTTACCAACAGGGGGGGGCAATCAGCCCCAGCATTTT. Residues: CASSLPTGGGNQPQHF.

The chain employs TRBV10-3 and TRBJ1-5, with 7 bases identical to TRBD1. Looked up from germline, CDR1 is ENHRY and CDR2 is SYGVKD. Losses at the gene ends were 2 bases for V and 4 bases for J; bases not matched to a gene: 8. CDR3 size: 16 residues. Written as DNA, the CDR3 is TGTGCCATCAGTGAGACAGGACAGGAATCGAATCAGCCCCAGCATTTT. Translated: CAISETGQESNQPQHF.

DNA of the CDR3: TGCGCCAGCAGTCAAATTCGACAGGTAAACTCTGGGGCCAACGTCCTGACTTTC. Amino acids: CASSQIRQVNSGANVLTF. This chain joins TRBV23-1 and TRBJ2-6; possibly TRBD1 for D (6 bases). TRBV23-1 carries the ORF label, with uncertain function. The CDR3 covers 18 residues. Trimming removed 2 bases at V and 0 bases at J, with 14 bases between.

The chain uses TRBV6-1 and TRBJ2-7, with 9 bases aligning to TRBD2. The junction had 8 bases not matched to a gene; V was cut back by 6 bases and J by 2 bases. Germline-derived CDR1 and CDR2 are MNHNS and SASEGT. The CDR3 contains 15 residues. The CDR3 protein is CASSGVAGGAYEQYF. The DNA for the CDR3 is TGTGCCAGCAGCGGGGTGGCGGGAGGGGCCTACGAGCAGTACTTC.

The genes are TRBV6-1 and TRBJ1-1, with a weak D call TRBD1 (6 bases). This CDR3 is 13 amino acids long. Germline V gene data show CDR1 as MNHNS and CDR2 as SASEGT. Trimming cost V 6 bases and J 4 bases, with 12 bases left between them. The CDR3 loop is CASRQGQTTEAFF. The DNA for the CDR3 is TGTGCCAGCAGGCAGGGGCAAACCACTGAAGCTTTCTTT.

This clone was seen once. The CDR3, as DNA: TGTGCCAGCAGCGGACAGGGAGAACAGCCCCAGCATTTT. This encodes CASSGQGEQPQHF. The V and J genes are TRBV7-2 and TRBJ1-5; 8 bases are a match to TRBD1. The V gene end was trimmed by 5 bases and the J gene end by 7 bases; junction bases not matched to a gene: 4. The CDR3 totals 13 residues. Germline assignment: CDR1 SGHTA and CDR2 FQGNSA.

This clone was seen once. The chain links TRBV7-9 to TRBJ2-3; the D gene is possibly TRBD2 (8 bases). Per the germline V gene, CDR1 is SEHNR and CDR2 is FQNEAQ (reference sequence). V gave up 1 base and J gave up 3 bases, with 20 bases separating them. CDR3 length: 18 residues. The CDR3: CASSLGRGSGSWTDTQYF. The CDR3 bases are TGTGCCAGCAGCTTAGGCAGGGGGAGCGGGAGTTGGACAGATACGCAGTATTTT.

As DNA, the CDR3 is TGCGCCATTACTCCGGGACAGGGTTACGAGCAGTACTTC. Protein: CAITPGQGYEQYF. This sequence joins TRBV10-2 and TRBJ2-7, with 9 bases fitting TRBD1. The V and J ends lost 10 bases and 4 bases, in that order; junction bases with no gene match: 8. From germline, CDR1 is WSHSY and CDR2 SAAADI. The CDR3 covers 13 residues.

This clone was seen once. The V gene is TRBV19, the J gene TRBJ2-2; 9 nucleotides match TRBD1. Germline CDR1 is LNHDA and CDR2 is SQIVND (reference sequence). The CDR3 spans 15 residues. Trimming took 7 bases from V and 4 from J; bases not matched to a gene: 7. The CDR3 here is CASKRQGVGTGELFF. The CDR3 DNA reads as TGTGCCAGTAAGAGACAGGGGGTGGGCACCGGGGAGCTGTTTTTT.